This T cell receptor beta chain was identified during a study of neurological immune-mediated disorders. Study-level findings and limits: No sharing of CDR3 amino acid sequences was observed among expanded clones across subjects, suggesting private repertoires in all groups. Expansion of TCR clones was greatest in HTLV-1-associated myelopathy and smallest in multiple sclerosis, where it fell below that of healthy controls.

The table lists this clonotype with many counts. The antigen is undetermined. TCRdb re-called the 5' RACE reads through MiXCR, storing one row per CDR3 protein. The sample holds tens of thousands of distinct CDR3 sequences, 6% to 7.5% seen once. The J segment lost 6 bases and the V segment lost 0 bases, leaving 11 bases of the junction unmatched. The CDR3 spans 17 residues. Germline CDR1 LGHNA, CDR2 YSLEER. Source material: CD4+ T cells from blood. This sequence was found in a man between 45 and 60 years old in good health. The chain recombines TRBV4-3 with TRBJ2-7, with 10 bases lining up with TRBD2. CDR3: CASSQEWGASGRSEQYF. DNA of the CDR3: TGCGCCAGCAGCCAAGAATGGGGGGCTAGCGGGAGAAGCGAGCAGTACTTC.